This TCR beta chain was sequenced for a study of T-cell reconstitution after alpha-beta-depleted transplantation in children (dated by TCRdb to the mid-2010s). Describing the broader study: T-cell immune reconstitution after TCRalphabeta/CD19-depleted allogeneic hematopoietic cell transplantation in children was quantitatively tracked in the study by means of TCR repertoire profiling. General findings and caveats noted by the study authors: The frequencies of hyperexpanded clones fell over the following months, and after one year, T-cell counts and TCRbeta diversity were mostly attributed to newly produced T cells. Apparently early alphabetaT-cell count recovery about two months after transplant reportedly relied on only several hundred rapidly expanded clones derived from non-depleted graft cells. In some patients, the high TCRbeta diversity seen at day 60 was put down to recipient T cells and intrathymic progenitors that had survived conditioning.

The treatment or condition label corresponds to: allogeneic hematopoietic cell transplantation with graft depleted of TCRalphabeta T cells and CD19 B cells. Transplant recipients were children who received TCRalphabeta/CD19-depleted allogeneic hematopoietic cell grafts. The method was PCR. TCRdb lists the instrument as Illumina HiSeq 2500. Molecular barcoding was employed in the preparation of TCR libraries, with unique molecular identifiers being used to normalize TCRbeta repertoire quantification. Starting from the raw public reads, TCRdb applied fastp trimming at Q25, assembled clones with MiXCR and retained in-frame beta chains. Identical CDR3 proteins give one entry, which carries the most common genes and DNA. The sample yields around 270,000 distinct CDR3 sequences; almost 8% were counted once. The ten largest clones capture 9.1% of the sample. This clonotype was seen repeatedly, ten times or more. Its specific antigen is unknown. The sample holds no much larger clone one base away, and base qualities are not on file.

The CDR3, from cysteine to phenylalanine, totals 15 residues. Of the read, only the CDR3 DNA is kept; its 45 bases are in frame from base 1. For CDR1 and CDR2, the germline V gene lists SGHTA and FQGNSA. V is pared back by 7 bases and J by 0 bases, with 15 bases lying between the germline termini. Material: peripheral blood, obtained 360 days after TCRalphabeta/CD19-depleted stem cell transplant. The TCR was taken from a female patient aged 2 to 10 who had a stem cell transplant for Fanconi anemia, so the T cells may come from the graft donor. The rearranged segments are TRBV7-2 and TRBJ2-5; perhaps TRBD2 is the D gene, with 6 bases matching. The encoded CDR3 is CASISFLAYQETQYF. The DNA is as follows: TGTGCCAGCATCTCCTTTCTAGCGTACCAAGAGACCCAGTACTTC.